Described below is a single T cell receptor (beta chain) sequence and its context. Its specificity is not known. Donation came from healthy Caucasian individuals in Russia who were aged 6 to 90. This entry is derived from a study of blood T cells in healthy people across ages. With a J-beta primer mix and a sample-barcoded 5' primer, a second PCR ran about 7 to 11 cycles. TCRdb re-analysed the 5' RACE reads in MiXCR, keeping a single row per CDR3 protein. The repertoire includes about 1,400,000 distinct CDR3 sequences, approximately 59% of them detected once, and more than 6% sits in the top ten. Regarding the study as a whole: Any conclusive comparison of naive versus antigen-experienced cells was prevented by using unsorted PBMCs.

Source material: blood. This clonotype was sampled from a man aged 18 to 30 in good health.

Here the CDR3 reads CASSLASGAGEKLFF. CDR3 sequence (DNA): TGTGCCAGCAGCTTAGCTTCAGGGGCCGGTGAAAAACTGTTTTTT. The gene calls are TRBV7-9 and TRBJ1-4; D might be TRBD1 (6 bases). Germline loops: CDR1 SEHNR, CDR2 FQNEAQ (reference sequence). V was pared by 0 bases and J by 7 bases, with 12 bases between. The CDR3 extends over 15 amino acids. Based on the CDR3 plus reference TRBV7-9 and TRBJ1-4, the full variable domain is DTGVSQNPRHKITKRGQNVTFRCDPISEHNRLYWYRQTLGQGPEFLTYFQNEAQLEKSRLLSDRFSAERPKGSFSTLEIQRTEQGDSAMYLCASSLASGAGEKLFFGSGTQLSVL.